A single sample is the source of the 17 T cell receptor beta chains below, sequenced in a study of blood T cell repertoires in COVID-19. Profiling relied on immunoSEQ multiplex PCR, and the TCRdb table lists in-frame clones only, not all of them. The sample carries roughly 220,000 clones, around four fifths recorded once. Sequenced input: peripheral blood. These receptors were taken from a woman aged 55-69 years who had recovered from COVID-19.

The chain combines TRBV4-3 with TRBJ2-3; TRBD2 matches at 10 bases. CDR1 and CDR2 (germline): LGHNA, YSLEER. The length of the CDR3 is 16 residues. V shed 5 bases, J shed 2 bases, and the junction held 7 bases outside the gene matches. In DNA form, the CDR3 reads TGCGCCAGCAGCGAGCGGGGGGGCGGGGTCACAGATACGCAGTATTTT. This translates into CASSERGGGVTDTQYF.

This clone was found once. CDR3 region: CASSFTRGYEQYF. The CDR3 DNA is TGTGCCAGCAGTTTTACCCGGGGCTACGAGCAGTACTTC. The chain combines TRBV27 with TRBJ2-7, with D possibly matching TRBD2 (5 bases). CDR1 is MNHEY, CDR2 SMNVEV, per germline (reference sequence). V lost 3 bases to trimming and J lost 3 bases, with 9 bases between them. This CDR3 contains 13 residues.

The chain joins TRBV7-9 to TRBJ2-2; maybe TRBD1 (5 bases). This CDR3 is built from 16 residues. Germline CDR1 reads SEHNR; CDR2 reads FQNEAQ (reference sequence). V gave up 6 bases and J gave up 1 base, with 15 bases separating them. CDR3 sequence reads: CASSPRSQVNTGELFF. The DNA of the CDR3 is TGTGCCAGCAGTCCAAGGTCACAGGTGAACACCGGGGAGCTGTTTTTT.

This rearrangement joins TRBV30 to TRBJ2-7, with D perhaps matching TRBD2 (5 bases). The CDR3 consists of 14 residues. Deletions cut 6 bases from V and 0 bases from J, with 15 bases between. Germline values: CDR1 GTSNPN, CDR2 SVGIG (reference sequence). The CDR3 DNA reads as TGTGCCTGCCCAAAGACGGGGAGCTCCTACGAGCAGTACTTC. Protein: CACPKTGSSYEQYF.

The J gene is TRBJ2-4, the V gene TRBV19, with a tentative D call TRBD2 (5 bases). Trimming removed 6 bases from V and 0 bases from J, with 9 bases in between. Germline CDR1 reads LNHDA; CDR2 reads SQIVND (reference sequence). The CDR3 is made up of 14 amino acids. The CDR3: CASRADLAKNIQYF. The CDR3 region has the DNA TGTGCCAGTAGAGCGGATCTAGCCAAAAACATTCAGTACTTC.

This chain joins TRBV12-5 and TRBJ2-7; 9 bases line up with TRBD1. Unmatched junction bases numbered 6, after V lost 4 bases and J lost 5 bases. The CDR3 runs to 14 residues. In germline, CDR1 is LGHNT, CDR2 FRNRAP. The CDR3 nucleotides are TGTGCTAGTGGTTCGGGGGACAGGGAGGACGAGCAGTACTTC. This translates into CASGSGDREDEQYF.

A few counts support this clone. The rearrangement joins TRBV7-6 to TRBJ1-1; TRBD1 aligns across 10 bases. The CDR3 covers 14 residues. V shed 1 base, J shed 4 bases, and the junction held 0 bases outside the gene matches. Germline loops: CDR1 SGHVS, CDR2 FNYEAQ. CDR3 coding DNA: TGTGCCAGCAGCTTAGGACAGGGGGCCACTGAAGCTTTCTTT. Amino acid sequence: CASSLGQGATEAFF. The variable domain in full, with the rest retrieved from reference TRBV7-6 and TRBJ1-1, is GAGVSQSPRYKVTKRGQDVALRCDPISGHVSLYWYRQALGQGPEFLTYFNYEAQQDKSGLPNDRFSAERPEGSISTLTIQRTEQRDSAMYRCASSLGQGATEAFFGQGTRLTVV.

This chain joins TRBV4-3 and TRBJ1-4; 7 nucleotides align to TRBD1. Looked up from germline, CDR1 is LGHNA and CDR2 is YSLEER. Unmatched junction bases numbered 10, after V lost 1 base and J lost 2 bases. CDR3 length: 18 amino acids. As DNA, the CDR3 is TGCGCCAGCAGCCAAGCAGTCCCGGGACAGCCGACTAATGAAAAACTGTTTTTT. It codes for CASSQAVPGQPTNEKLFF.

This clone was detected a few times. This chain connects TRBV11-3 to TRBJ2-2, with 7 bases aligning to TRBD1. The CDR3 is 13 residues long. The J segment lost 6 bases and the V segment lost 2 bases, leaving 0 bases of the junction unmatched. Germline CDR1 reads SGHNT; CDR2 reads YENEEA. The CDR3 DNA reads as TGTGCCAGCAGCTTACAGGGGGCCGGGGAGCTGTTTTTT. Residues: CASSLQGAGELFF.

The chain has TRBV3-1 (or the pseudogene TRBV3-2) and TRBJ1-3, with D possibly TRBD1 on 5 matching bases. Germline values: CDR1 LGHDT, CDR2 YNNKEL (reference sequence). This CDR3 comprises 15 residues. V lost 4 bases and J lost 0, with 10 bases in between. The CDR3 is CASSPLGGSGNTIYF. CDR3 DNA sequence: TGTGCCAGCAGCCCTTTGGGGGGCTCTGGAAACACCATATATTTT.

The V and J genes are TRBV4-2 and TRBJ1-1; TRBD1 matches at 8 bases. This CDR3 has 15 residues. With V trimmed by 1 base and J by 4 bases, 5 bases remained unmatched. Germline loops: CDR1 LGHNA, CDR2 YNFKEQ. The CDR3 DNA reads as TGTGCCAGCAGCCAAGCGACAGGGGAACCCACTGAAGCTTTCTTT. It codes for CASSQATGEPTEAFF.

The chain combines TRBV7-2 with TRBJ1-4; 9 bases map to TRBD1. V was clipped by 0 bases and J by 5 bases; unmatched bases: 1. Looked up from germline, CDR1 is SGHTA and CDR2 is FQGNSA. The CDR3 runs to 15 residues. CDR3 residues: CASSLAGTGNEKLFF. For the CDR3, the DNA is TGTGCCAGCAGCTTAGCAGGGACAGGGAATGAAAAACTGTTTTTT. The full variable domain, with the rest looked up from reference TRBV7-2 and TRBJ1-4, is GAGVSQSPSNKVTEKGKDVELRCDPISGHTALYWYRQSLGQGLEFLIYFQGNSAPDKSGLPSDRFSAERTGGSVSTLTIQRTQQEDSAVYLCASSLAGTGNEKLFFGSGTQLSVL.

This chain connects TRBV21-1 to TRBJ1-4; the table's TRBD1 call for D was not verified on the DNA. TRBV21-1 constitutes a pseudogene. The CDR3 is 14 amino acids. CDR3 sequence reads: CASSKGAGVEKLFF. CDR3 DNA: TGTGCCAGCAGCAAAGGGGCAGGGGTTGAAAAACTGTTTTTT.

The chain links TRBV7-9 to TRBJ2-7; TRBD2 is a possible D gene (6 bases). The germline CDR1 and CDR2 sequences are SEHNR and FQNEAQ (reference sequence). The CDR3 sequence is 15 residues long. V gave up 1 base and J gave up 2 bases, with 12 bases separating them. As DNA, the CDR3 is TGTGCCAGCAGCTTAGGGGACTCGGGTCCCTACGAGCAGTACTTC. Its translation: CASSLGDSGPYEQYF.

The chain has TRBV4-1 and TRBJ2-3; 9 positions agree with TRBD2. CDR3 length: 17 amino acids. Germline-derived CDR1 and CDR2 are MGHRA and YSYEKL. Trimming removed 1 base from V and 5 bases from J; junction bases left unmatched: 10. The CDR3 coding sequence is TGCGCCAGCAGCCAAGTCCTGCGCGGGGGGGCCCTAGATACGCAGTATTTT. Its translation is CASSQVLRGGALDTQYF.

The V call is TRBV7-2, the J call TRBJ2-1, with D tentatively TRBD1 (6 bases). CDR3 length: 14 residues. V lost 0 bases and J lost 10, with 13 bases in between. CDR1 is SGHTA, CDR2 FQGNSA, per germline. The CDR3 region is CASSLAGDTEEQFF. DNA of the CDR3: TGTGCCAGCAGCTTAGCAGGGGACACTGAAGAGCAGTTCTTC. Looking up the rest from reference TRBV7-2 and TRBJ2-1 gives the full variable domain: GAGVSQSPSNKVTEKGKDVELRCDPISGHTALYWYRQSLGQGLEFLIYFQGNSAPDKSGLPSDRFSAERTGGSVSTLTIQRTQQEDSAVYLCASSLAGDTEEQFFGPGTRLTVL.

This chain connects TRBV5-1 to TRBJ2-7; 7 nucleotides align to TRBD1. The germline V gene has CDR1 SGHRS and CDR2 YFSETQ. The V and J ends lost 5 bases and 3 bases, in that order; junction bases with no gene match: 5. The CDR3 runs 13 residues. For the CDR3, the DNA is TGCGCCAGCAGGGGGGACAGCGGCTACGAGCAGTACTTC. It is translated as CASRGDSGYEQYF.